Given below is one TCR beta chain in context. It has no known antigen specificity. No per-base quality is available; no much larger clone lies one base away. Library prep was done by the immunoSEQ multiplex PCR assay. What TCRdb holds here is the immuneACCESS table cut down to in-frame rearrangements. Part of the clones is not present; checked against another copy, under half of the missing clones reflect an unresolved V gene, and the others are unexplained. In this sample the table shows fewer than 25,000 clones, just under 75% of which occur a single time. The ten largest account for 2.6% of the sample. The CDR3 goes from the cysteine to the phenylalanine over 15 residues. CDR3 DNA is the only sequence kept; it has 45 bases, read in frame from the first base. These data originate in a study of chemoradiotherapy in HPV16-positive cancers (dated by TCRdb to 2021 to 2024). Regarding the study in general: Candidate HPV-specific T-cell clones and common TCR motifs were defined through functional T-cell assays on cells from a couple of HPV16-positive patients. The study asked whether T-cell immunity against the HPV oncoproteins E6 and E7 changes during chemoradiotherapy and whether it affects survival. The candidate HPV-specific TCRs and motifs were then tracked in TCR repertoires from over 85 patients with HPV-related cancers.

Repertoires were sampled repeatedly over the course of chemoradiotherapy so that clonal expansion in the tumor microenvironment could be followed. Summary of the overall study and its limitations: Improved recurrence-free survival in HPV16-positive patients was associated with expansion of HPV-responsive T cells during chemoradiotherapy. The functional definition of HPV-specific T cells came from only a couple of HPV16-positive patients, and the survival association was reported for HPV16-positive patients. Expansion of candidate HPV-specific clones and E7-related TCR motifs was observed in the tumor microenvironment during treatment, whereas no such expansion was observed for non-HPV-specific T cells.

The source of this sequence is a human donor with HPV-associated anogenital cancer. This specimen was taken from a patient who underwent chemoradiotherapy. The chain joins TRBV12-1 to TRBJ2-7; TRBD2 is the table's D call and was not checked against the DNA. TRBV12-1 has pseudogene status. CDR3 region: CASPLEEGPGYEQYF. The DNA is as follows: TGTGCCAGCCCTTTGGAGGAGGGGCCCGGCTACGAGCAGTACTTC.